This T cell receptor (beta chain) was obtained from a study of blood T cell repertoires in COVID-19. Study-level information: Donors in the United States, Italy and Spain gave samples during acute or convalescent COVID-19.

Seattle's cohort entered during active infection and was followed longitudinally. This table comes from immunoSEQ multiplex PCR, and its TCRdb copy is limited to in-frame clones, with some not included. This table holds 300,000 to 400,000 clones, roughly 90% found once. This clone was found a few times. This sequence was found in a woman aged 25 to 39 with COVID-19, enrolled during active disease. Sequencing was carried out using peripheral blood.

CDR3 protein: CASSRTSGRSVTGELFF. The CDR3 coding sequence is TGTGCCAGCAGTCGGACTAGCGGGAGATCGGTCACCGGGGAGCTGTTTTTT. The chain recombines TRBV6-6 with TRBJ2-2, with 13 bases fitting TRBD2. Looked up from germline, CDR1 is MNHNY and CDR2 is SVGAGI (reference sequence). The CDR3 sequence is 17 residues long. V gave up 5 bases and J gave up 4 bases; unmatched junction bases: 7.